The present entry profiles one T cell receptor beta chain with its context. As yet, its antigen is unknown. J lost 5 bases, V lost 5 bases, and 8 bases had no gene match. This CDR3 has 15 residues. Looked up from germline, CDR1 is MNHEY and CDR2 is SVGAGI. The data derive from a study of Graves' ophthalmopathy and Graves' hyperthyroidism. General study findings and limits: Using 13 signatures, a model distinguished ophthalmopathy from stable hyperthyroidism, reaching 85% to 90% sensitivity and approximately 80% specificity.

Other autoimmune disease, uncontrolled infection, pregnancy and lactation led to exclusion. RNA transcripts were the template, and TCR beta CDR3 regions were amplified from them. RT-PCR with HTBI primers came first, then second-round multiplex PCR. TCRdb recomputed calls from the multiplex PCR reads with MiXCR, one row per CDR3 protein. The sample yields about 240,000 distinct CDR3 sequences, around 50% seen once. This chain uses TRBV6-5 with TRBJ2-5, with 10 bases fitting TRBD1. Sequenced material: peripheral blood. The sequence was collected from an adult man with Graves' ophthalmopathy. The CDR3 bases are TGTGCCAGCAGTGAAGGGACAGGGGAATGGGAGACCCAGTACTTC. Its translation is CASSEGTGEWETQYF.